The entry below describes one T cell receptor beta chain. The data derive from a study of technical replicates of blood from several donors. Profiled with immunoSEQ multiplex PCR; TCRdb holds only in-frame clones, not every one. Of 60,000 to 85,000 clones in the sample, roughly nine tenths are singletons; the top ten hold around 0.37%. In germline, CDR1 is SGHVS, CDR2 FQNEAQ. The CDR3 covers 15 residues. Trimming cost V 1 base and J 3 bases; bases outside gene matches: 5. This sequence joins TRBV7-8 and TRBJ2-7, with 8 bases matching TRBD2. This clonotype was sampled from a human donor in good health. Sequencing was carried out using T cells isolated from PBMCs. The CDR3 region has the DNA TGTGCCAGCAGCTTAGTTACGGGAGGGATCTACGAGCAGTACTTC. It yields the protein CASSLVTGGIYEQYF.